This is a list of T cell receptor beta chains from one sample in a study of CD8 T cells in ankylosing spondylitis. TCRdb re-analysed the 5' RACE reads in MiXCR, keeping a single row per CDR3 protein. The table records approximately 150,000 distinct CDR3 sequences, 40% to 50% of them present only once. Sample: synovial fluid, either unsorted or a sorted T cell fraction (not recorded which). The receptors were sampled from a male donor with ankylosing spondylitis. CDR3s leave out the opening cysteine and the closing phenylalanine or tryptophan. Fields, in order: clone size, J gene, V gene, CDR3 protein. Clone size is not always given. Where it is, it says once, few, many or a class for expanded clones.

>few|TRBJ2-2|TRBV20-1
SARTMDRENTGELF
>few|TRBJ2-3|TRBV6-4
ASSESGGAPDTQY
>few|TRBJ2-7|TRBV12-3/TRBV12-4
ASSCRDLNEQY
>NA|TRBJ2-7|TRBV3-1
ASSPGLDFYEQY
>NA|TRBJ1-5|TRBV28
ASSFATGGASFRNQPQH
>few|TRBJ2-7|TRBV5-1
ASSLAGEAGMGEQY
>NA|TRBJ2-5|TRBV7-9
ASSLLGGPETQY
>NA|TRBJ2-7|TRBV20-1
SARSPTSGRYEKY
>few|TRBJ2-3|TRBV18
ASSPFGGTDTQY
>NA|TRBJ2-7|TRBV24-1
ATSDMDRENEQY
>few|TRBJ2-7|TRBV5-5
ASSFWGDWYEQY
>NA|TRBJ2-1|TRBV4-1
ASSQLAGRYNEQF
>NA|TRBJ2-5|TRBV15
ATSRVGGGAQETQY
>NA|TRBJ2-7|TRBV5-1
ASSLRASGGYEQY
>few|TRBJ1-6|TRBV5-1
ASSLRGSPLH
>few|TRBJ2-7|TRBV19
ASSRDRRNSYEQY
>few|TRBJ2-3|TRBV14
ASSQEKWTVDTQY
>NA|TRBJ1-2|TRBV11-1
ASSLTVEGQSAPYGYT
>NA|TRBJ2-1|TRBV30
AWDTSGGANEQF
>NA|TRBJ2-7|TRBV7-2
ASSLVTGGFGEQY
>NA|TRBJ2-7|TRBV5-1
ASSFSGGYYEQY
>NA|TRBJ2-3|TRBV11-2
ASRSGTGLDTQY
>NA|TRBJ2-1|TRBV5-1
ASSFPTLAGVHNEQF
>many|TRBJ1-6|TRBV12-3/TRBV12-4
ASSSPDSAYSPLH
>NA|TRBJ2-3|TRBV21-1
ASSMGARGTDTQY
>many|TRBJ2-3|TRBV25-1
ASSFGTDTQY
>NA|TRBJ2-1|TRBV20-1
SGGPSTTLYNEQF
>NA|TRBJ1-1|TRBV20-1
SASWGRLGTEAF
>few|TRBJ1-2|TRBV29-1
SARDRDPGYT
>NA|TRBJ2-7|TRBV12-3/TRBV12-4
ASSLGGPRLYEQY
>few|TRBJ2-2|TRBV20-1
SARDFLAGVEITGELF
>many|TRBJ1-1|TRBV19
ASSRGGTEAF
>NA|TRBJ2-7|TRBV11-2
ASSLLTGPRPYEQY
>NA|TRBJ1-1|TRBV6-5
ASSYSSAVSTEAF
>NA|TRBJ1-1|TRBV27
ASSLSIAPGDTEAF
>few|TRBJ1-1|TRBV27
ASSQQGLNTEAF
>once|TRBJ1-2|TRBV20-1
SASRDSHPYGYT